The rows below give T cell receptor beta chains drawn from one sample of a study of Ad26.COV2.S vaccination and SARS-CoV-2 variants. Produced via immunoSEQ multiplex PCR; TCRdb's table is partial and in-frame only. The data contain about 680,000 clones, roughly 90% of them singletons. The sample in question was peripheral blood, obtained in a trial of Ad26.COV2.S vaccine versus placebo. The receptors stem from a person aged 18-65 years who received the Ad26.COV2.S COVID-19 vaccine or a placebo. The CDR3 runs from the conserved cysteine through the conserved F or W. The order of the fields is D gene, V gene, clone size, J gene, CDR3 protein, CDR3 DNA. The D gene is left open where the match is weak. Expanded clones are given a class, and other clones once, few, many or no size at all.

>.|TRBV7-2|.|TRBJ2-5
CASSPGAQETQYF
TGTGCCAGCAGCCCCGGGGCCCAAGAGACCCAGTACTTC
>.|TRBV7-8|.|TRBJ2-3
CASSLAGTTDTQYF
TGTGCCAGCAGCTTAGCGGGGACTACAGATACGCAGTATTTT
>.|TRBV6-5|few|TRBJ1-1
CASSYSGARGTEAFF
TGTGCCAGCAGTTACTCTGGGGCGCGAGGGACTGAAGCTTTCTTT
>TRBD2|TRBV30|.|TRBJ2-5
CAWSWGTMGTQYF
TGTGCCTGGAGTTGGGGGACTATGGGGACCCAGTACTTC
>.|TRBV18|.|TRBJ1-3
CASSPGRAGNTIYF
TGTGCCAGCTCACCTGGCAGGGCTGGAAACACCATATATTTT
>.|TRBV4-3|.|TRBJ2-5
CASSQGNSARETQYF
TGCGCCAGCAGCCAAGGAAACAGTGCACGAGAGACCCAGTACTTC
>.|TRBV21-1|once|TRBJ2-1
CASSKGGCGYEQFF
TGTGCCAGCAGCAAAGGGGGATGCGGATATGAGCAGTTCTTC
>.|TRBV19|.|TRBJ2-6
CASRRTVGANVLTF
TGTGCCAGTAGGAGGACAGTCGGGGCCAACGTCCTGACTTTC
>.|TRBV15|once|TRBJ1-2
CATSRGDTGYGYTF
TGTGCCACCAGCAGAGGGGACACAGGCTATGGCTACACCTTC
>.|TRBV4-2|.|TRBJ1-5
CASSQEKGTSQPQHF
TGTGCCAGCAGCCAAGAAAAGGGGACCAGTCAGCCCCAGCATTTT
>.|TRBV7-9|.|TRBJ1-4
CASSRGSNEKLFF
TGTGCCAGTTCGAGGGGTTCTAATGAAAAACTGTTTTTT
>.|TRBV15|.|TRBJ2-2
CATSRDLPGGGELFF
TGTGCCACCAGCAGAGACCTCCCCGGGGGCGGGGAGCTGTTTTTT
>.|TRBV10-3|.|TRBJ2-7
CAISEGGEQYF
TGTGCCATCAGTGAGGGGGGCGAGCAGTACTTC
>.|TRBV2|.|TRBJ1-2
CASSELFVNNYGYTF
TGTGCCAGCAGTGAACTCTTTGTAAATAACTATGGCTACACCTTC
>TRBD2|TRBV19|.|TRBJ2-3
CASSTAEGLSTRYGQYF
TGTGCCAGTAGTACCGCAGAGGGACTATCCACCCGATACGGGCAGTATTTT
>.|TRBV30|.|TRBJ1-3
CASDQASGNTIYF
TGTGCATCCGACCAGGCCTCTGGAAACACCATATATTTT
>TRBD2|TRBV19|.|TRBJ2-2
CASRLAGPTGELFF
TGTGCCAGTAGACTAGCGGGCCCCACCGGGGAGCTGTTTTTT
>TRBD2|TRBV3-1/TRBV3-2|.|TRBJ2-3
CASSLRTSGGETQYF
TGTGCCAGCAGCCTGCGGACTAGCGGGGGGGAAACGCAGTATTTT
>TRBD1|TRBV29-1|few|TRBJ2-7
CSVRQGASYEQYF
TGCAGCGTCCGACAGGGGGCCTCCTACGAGCAGTACTTC
>TRBD2|TRBV20-1|.|TRBJ2-5
CSASVPSGGGWETQYF
TGCAGTGCTAGTGTCCCTAGCGGGGGGGGTTGGGAGACCCAGTACTTC
>.|TRBV30|few|TRBJ2-7
CAWGGTTYEQYF
TGTGCCTGGGGTGGGACAACCTACGAGCAGTACTTC
>.|TRBV5-6|.|TRBJ1-4
CASSLAGGNEKLFF
TGTGCCAGCAGCTTAGCTGGGGGTAATGAAAAACTGTTTTTT
>.|TRBV6-1|.|TRBJ1-2
CASSERRGGYTF
TGTGCCAGCAGTGAAAGGCGGGGGGGCTACACCTTC
>TRBD1|TRBV27|.|TRBJ1-2
CASSGGQGSPYGYTF
TGTGCCAGCAGTGGGGGACAGGGGTCCCCCTATGGCTACACCTTC
>.|TRBV6-5|.|TRBJ1-5
CASSRGDDSNQPQHF
TGTGCCAGCAGTAGAGGGGACGATAGCAATCAGCCCCAGCATTTT
>TRBD2|TRBV27|.|TRBJ2-3
CASSLVTGGRADTQYF
TGTGCCAGCAGTTTGGTGACGGGAGGGCGTGCAGATACGCAGTATTTT
>TRBD2|TRBV18|.|TRBJ2-7
CASSPGLAGGIRYEQYF
TGTGCCAGCTCACCGGGACTAGCGGGAGGAATACGGTACGAGCAGTACTTC
>TRBD1|TRBV6-6|.|TRBJ1-4
CASTIGQGREKLFF
TGTGCCAGCACCATCGGACAGGGTCGGGAAAAACTGTTTTTT
>TRBD2|TRBV2|.|TRBJ2-1
CASRIAGGPLDNEQFF
TGTGCCAGCAGGATAGCGGGGGGGCCATTGGACAATGAGCAGTTCTTC
>.|TRBV6-5|.|TRBJ2-7
CASKPWPDREYEQYF
TGTGCCAGCAAGCCTTGGCCCGACAGAGAATACGAGCAGTACTTC
>.|TRBV18|once|TRBJ1-5
CASSTGNQPQHF
TGTGCCAGCTCAACAGGGAATCAGCCCCAGCATTTT
>.|TRBV6-5|.|TRBJ1-3
CASGREGTIYF
TGTGCCAGCGGCCGGGAAGGCACCATATATTTT
>TRBD2|TRBV6-5|.|TRBJ2-5
CASSYSRLAGETQYF
TGTGCCAGCAGTTACTCGAGACTAGCGGGCGAGACCCAGTACTTC
>.|TRBV7-9|.|TRBJ1-2
CASSVTGSLNGYTF
TGTGCCAGCAGCGTCACAGGGAGTTTGAATGGCTACACCTTC
>.|TRBV5-5|.|TRBJ1-2
CASSRQNDYGYTF
TGTGCCAGCAGCCGACAGAATGACTATGGCTACACCTTC
>.|TRBV10-3|.|TRBJ2-7
CAIRGGYEQYF
TGTGCCATCAGGGGGGGATACGAGCAGTACTTC
>.|TRBV7-9|.|TRBJ1-1
CASSLVEGQAFF
TGTGCCAGCAGCCTAGTGGAGGGACAAGCTTTCTTT